The rows below give T cell receptor beta chains drawn from one sample of a study of identical twins. MiXCR was run by TCRdb on the 5' RACE reads, yielding one entry per CDR3 protein. The data hold about 890,000 distinct CDR3 sequences, with 9% to 15% observed a single time. The sample was also linked to a second study, of yellow fever vaccine responses in identical twins.

Specimen: PBMCs. All receptors come from a woman under 30 in good health. Both conserved end residues are part of each CDR3. The D gene is left open where the match is weak. Some rows have no size entry. The others give once, few or many, or a class for an expanded clone.

clone size,V gene,D gene,J gene,CDR3 DNA,CDR3 protein
NA,TRBV5-1,TRBD2,TRBJ2-7,TGCGCCAGCAGGACTAGCGGGAGTGGGTGGGAAGAGCAGTACTTC,CASRTSGSGWEEQYF
NA,TRBV7-2,NA,TRBJ2-1,TGTGCCAGCAGCTTAGTGACCCGCAGCTCCTACAATGAGCAGTTCTTC,CASSLVTRSSYNEQFF
few,TRBV12-3/TRBV12-4,NA,TRBJ2-3,TGTGCCAGCAGTTTAGGGCTAGCAATAGCGCAGTATTTT,CASSLGLAIAQYF
few,TRBV18,TRBD1,TRBJ2-3,TGTGCCAGCTCACCAAGCGGAAGGGGGCTGAGGACAGATACGCAGTATTTT,CASSPSGRGLRTDTQYF
many,TRBV5-1,NA,TRBJ2-5,TGCGCCAGCAGCTTGGGCCCCGGACAGCAAGAGACCCAGTACTTC,CASSLGPGQQETQYF
NA,TRBV3-1,NA,TRBJ2-5,TGTGCCAGCAAGGCGCCAGGGCCAGGGCTCCAAGAGACCCAGTACTTC,CASKAPGPGLQETQYF
few,TRBV5-6,TRBD2,TRBJ2-1,TGTGCCAGCAGCTCCCCCCGTATATTAGCGGGAGTTTATGAGCAGTTCTTC,CASSSPRILAGVYEQFF
few,TRBV15,NA,TRBJ1-3,TGTGCCACCAGCAGAGACGGGCACCGTATCTCTGGAAACACCATATATTTT,CATSRDGHRISGNTIYF
many,TRBV9,TRBD1,TRBJ2-3,TGTGCCAGCAGCGCGCTACAGGGGGCGGACACAGATACGCAGTATTTT,CASSALQGADTDTQYF
few,TRBV10-3,NA,TRBJ1-2,TGTGCCATCAGTGATAGGACCAACAGGGAGGCGGGCTATGGCTACACCTTC,CAISDRTNREAGYGYTF
NA,TRBV12-3/TRBV12-4,TRBD1,TRBJ2-1,TGTGCCAGCAGAGCCGGGACAGGGCGATTCGGGGAGCAGTTCTTC,CASRAGTGRFGEQFF
NA,TRBV4-2,TRBD1,TRBJ1-5,TGTGCCAGCAGCCAAGCGGGGACAGACTATCAGCCCCAGCATTTT,CASSQAGTDYQPQHF
many,TRBV12-3/TRBV12-4,TRBD1,TRBJ2-1,TGTGCCAGCAGCCAGGGACAGGTGGGCTACAATGAGCAGTTCTTC,CASSQGQVGYNEQFF
few,TRBV14,NA,TRBJ1-2,TGTGCCAGCAGCCGAAGTTTGGCGGAAGGCTACACCTTC,CASSRSLAEGYTF
few,TRBV3-1,NA,TRBJ2-2,TGTGCCAGCAGCCGGACCTCCCCCGACACCGGGGAGCTGTTTTTT,CASSRTSPDTGELFF
once,TRBV7-2,NA,TRBJ2-5,TGTGCCAGCAGCTTACGAGGCGGGGACCGGGTGGAGACCCAGTACTTC,CASSLRGGDRVETQYF
NA,TRBV5-1,NA,TRBJ2-1,TGCGCCAGCAGCTTGTCTGGCAATACCTACAATGAGCAGTTCTTC,CASSLSGNTYNEQFF
few,TRBV28,TRBD2,TRBJ2-7,TGTGCCAGCAGTTCTAGCGGGAGTCTCGGGTACGAGCAGTACTTC,CASSSSGSLGYEQYF
few,TRBV20-1,TRBD1,TRBJ2-1,TGCAGTGCTCCGAGACAGGGTCATGAGCAGTTCTTC,CSAPRQGHEQFF
NA,TRBV12-3/TRBV12-4,TRBD1,TRBJ2-2,TGTGCCAGCAGTTTGATCCCTACAGGGGCGTTTTTT,CASSLIPTGAFF
NA,TRBV29-1,TRBD2,TRBJ2-3,TGCAGCGTTAGACCTAGCGGGTTCACAGATACGCAGTATTTT,CSVRPSGFTDTQYF
NA,TRBV20-1,NA,TRBJ1-1,TGCAGTGCTAGAGTTACCCCGGGACGGATAAACACTGAAGCTTTCTTT,CSARVTPGRINTEAFF
few,TRBV12-3/TRBV12-4,TRBD2,TRBJ2-5,TGTGCCAGCAGTTCCTCTCGGCGGGGGGCTGAGACCCAGTACTTC,CASSSSRRGAETQYF
NA,TRBV10-3,NA,TRBJ2-5,TGTGCCATCAGTGACATGCCTGTACAAGAGACCCAGTACTTC,CAISDMPVQETQYF
NA,TRBV28,TRBD2,TRBJ2-1,TGTGCCAGCAGTTTACATAGCGGGGGGGCGTATGAGCAGTTCTTC,CASSLHSGGAYEQFF
few,TRBV20-1,TRBD2,TRBJ2-1,TGCAGTGCTAGGGTCTTAGCGGGAGATCGGTACAATGAGCAGTTCTTC,CSARVLAGDRYNEQFF
NA,TRBV6-1,NA,TRBJ1-4,TGTGCCAGCAGTGAAGACAGGCTTAATGAAAAACTGTTTTTT,CASSEDRLNEKLFF
NA,TRBV6-5,NA,TRBJ2-1,TGTGCCAGCAGTTACTCCAGCGGCCTCTCCTACAATGAGCAGTTCTTC,CASSYSSGLSYNEQFF
NA,TRBV21-1,NA,TRBJ2-2,TGTGCCAGCAGCAAAGGGCTGGGTAGGAGGACCGGGGAGCTGTTTTTT,CASSKGLGRRTGELFF
few,TRBV27,NA,TRBJ2-1,TGTGCCAGCACCCTCTTTAAGGGGTACAATGAGCAGTTCTTC,CASTLFKGYNEQFF
few,TRBV7-2,NA,TRBJ2-3,TGTGCCAGCAGCCGGGACCCGGGGTCCACAGATACGCAGTATTTT,CASSRDPGSTDTQYF
few,TRBV10-3,NA,TRBJ2-1,TGTGCCATCAGTGAGTCGGGGAGTACCGCAACTTACAATGAGCAGTTCTTC,CAISESGSTATYNEQFF
few,TRBV6-1,NA,TRBJ2-5,TGTGCCAGCAGCCGGGACCTAGCCTTTCCAGAGACCCAGTACTTC,CASSRDLAFPETQYF
NA,TRBV11-2,NA,TRBJ1-2,TGTGCCAGCAGCGTTACGGACAGTCTAAACTATGGCTACACCTTC,CASSVTDSLNYGYTF
NA,TRBV14,NA,TRBJ1-2,TGTGCCAGCAGCCAAGCGCAGACTCGCTATGGCTACACCTTC,CASSQAQTRYGYTF
NA,TRBV11-2,NA,TRBJ2-1,TGTGCCAGCAGCTTAGAGTGGGGACCCCGGGCAGGTGATGAGCAGTTCTTC,CASSLEWGPRAGDEQFF
few,TRBV12-3/TRBV12-4,NA,TRBJ2-7,TGTGCCAGCAGTCAATTGTCCGAGCAGTACTTC,CASSQLSEQYF
NA,TRBV6-1,TRBD2,TRBJ2-1,TGTGCCAGCAGTCCAAGTGCTAGCGGGACCAGTAATGAGCAGTTCTTC,CASSPSASGTSNEQFF
once,TRBV7-9,NA,TRBJ2-1,TGTGCCAGCAGCTTTTCGGAAGTAGGCTACAATGAGCAGTTCTTC,CASSFSEVGYNEQFF
many,TRBV5-1,NA,TRBJ2-3,TGCGCCAGCAGCTTGGTTCGGGGTGGCACGCAGTATTTT,CASSLVRGGTQYF
few,TRBV2,NA,TRBJ2-7,TGTGCCAGCACCAGGGGAGGGGCCTACGAGCAGTACTTC,CASTRGGAYEQYF
few,TRBV28,TRBD2,TRBJ2-4,TGTGCCAGCAGTTTATTTACTAGCGGGAGGGCCGGGCTAATTTCCAAAAACATTCAGTACTTC,CASSLFTSGRAGLISKNIQYF
few,TRBV10-3,NA,TRBJ2-1,TGTGCCATCAGTCCGGGACCCGGAGGCGCAGAGGGGGGAAATGAGCAGTTCTTC,CAISPGPGGAEGGNEQFF
few,TRBV27,NA,TRBJ1-2,TGTGCCAGCAGTTATGGGGGGCCGAACTATGGCTACACCTTC,CASSYGGPNYGYTF
NA,TRBV7-9,NA,TRBJ2-3,TGTGCCAGCAGCTTAGCCCGGGTTCCAGATACGCAGTATTTT,CASSLARVPDTQYF
many,TRBV12-3/TRBV12-4,TRBD1,TRBJ2-2,TGTGCCAGCACCAGGGGGCTGGGGACCGGGGAGCTGTTTTTT,CASTRGLGTGELFF
many,TRBV12-3/TRBV12-4,TRBD2,TRBJ2-7,TGTGCCAGCAGACCTCGACTAGCGGGAACCTACGAGCAGTACTTC,CASRPRLAGTYEQYF
few,TRBV7-9,NA,TRBJ1-1,TGTGCCAGCAGCTCAGGGGTGCTCAACACTGAAGCTTTCTTT,CASSSGVLNTEAFF
few,TRBV2,TRBD2,TRBJ2-1,TGTGCCAGCAGAGACCGACTAGCGGGAGGGGCCCATGAGCAGTTCTTC,CASRDRLAGGAHEQFF
NA,TRBV6-1,NA,TRBJ1-3,TGTGCCAGCAGCTCCGGGCGCTCGGGGGGAAACACCATATATTTT,CASSSGRSGGNTIYF
many,TRBV6-1,NA,TRBJ1-2,TGTGCCAGCAGAATAGGAAAGAACTATGGCTACACCTTC,CASRIGKNYGYTF
many,TRBV12-3/TRBV12-4,NA,TRBJ2-5,TGTGCCAGCAGTTTTGGAAAAGAGACCCAGTACTTC,CASSFGKETQYF